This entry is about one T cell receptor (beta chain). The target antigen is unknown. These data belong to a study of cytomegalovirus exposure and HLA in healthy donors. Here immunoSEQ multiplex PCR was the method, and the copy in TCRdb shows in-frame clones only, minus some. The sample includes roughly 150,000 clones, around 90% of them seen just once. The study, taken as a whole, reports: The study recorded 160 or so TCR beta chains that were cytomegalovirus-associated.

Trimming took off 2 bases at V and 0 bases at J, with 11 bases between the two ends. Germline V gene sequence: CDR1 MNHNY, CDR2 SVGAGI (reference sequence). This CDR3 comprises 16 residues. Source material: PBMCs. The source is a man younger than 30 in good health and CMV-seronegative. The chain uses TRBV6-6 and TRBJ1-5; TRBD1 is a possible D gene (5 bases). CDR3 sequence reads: CASSYGGSSSNQPQHF. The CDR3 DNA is TGTGCCAGCAGTTACGGGGGGAGTAGTAGCAATCAGCCCCAGCATTTT.